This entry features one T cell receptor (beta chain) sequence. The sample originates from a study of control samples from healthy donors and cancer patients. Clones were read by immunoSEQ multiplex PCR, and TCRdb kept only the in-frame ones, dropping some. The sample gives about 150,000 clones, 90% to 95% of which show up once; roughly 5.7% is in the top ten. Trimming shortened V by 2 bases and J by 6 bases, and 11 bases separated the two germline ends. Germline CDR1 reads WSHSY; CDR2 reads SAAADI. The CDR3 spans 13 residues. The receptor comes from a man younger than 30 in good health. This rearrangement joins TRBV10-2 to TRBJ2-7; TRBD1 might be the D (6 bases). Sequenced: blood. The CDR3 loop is CASSENRAGEQYF. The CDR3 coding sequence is TGCGCCAGCAGTGAGAACAGGGCAGGCGAGCAGTACTTC.